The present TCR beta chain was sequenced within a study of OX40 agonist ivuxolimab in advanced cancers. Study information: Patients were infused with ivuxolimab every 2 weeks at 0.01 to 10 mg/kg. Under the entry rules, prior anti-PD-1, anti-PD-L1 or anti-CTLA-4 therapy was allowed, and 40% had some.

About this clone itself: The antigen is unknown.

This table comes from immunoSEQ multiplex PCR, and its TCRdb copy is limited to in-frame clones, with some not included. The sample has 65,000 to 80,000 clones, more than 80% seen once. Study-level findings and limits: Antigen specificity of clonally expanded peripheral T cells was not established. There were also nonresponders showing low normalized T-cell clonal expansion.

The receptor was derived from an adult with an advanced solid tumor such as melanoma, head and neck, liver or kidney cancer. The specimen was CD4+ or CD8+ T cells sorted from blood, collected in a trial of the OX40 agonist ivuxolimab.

CDR3 in amino acids: CASSRTRAESYEQYF. The CDR3 DNA sequence: TGTGCCAGCAGCCGGACTAGAGCGGAATCCTACGAGCAGTACTTC. This rearrangement joins TRBV5-4 to TRBJ2-7, with TRBD2 matching over 7 bases. Germline-derived CDR1 and CDR2 are SGHNT and YYREEE (reference sequence). This CDR3 comprises 15 residues. V lost 4 bases and J lost 1; bases outside the gene matches: 8.